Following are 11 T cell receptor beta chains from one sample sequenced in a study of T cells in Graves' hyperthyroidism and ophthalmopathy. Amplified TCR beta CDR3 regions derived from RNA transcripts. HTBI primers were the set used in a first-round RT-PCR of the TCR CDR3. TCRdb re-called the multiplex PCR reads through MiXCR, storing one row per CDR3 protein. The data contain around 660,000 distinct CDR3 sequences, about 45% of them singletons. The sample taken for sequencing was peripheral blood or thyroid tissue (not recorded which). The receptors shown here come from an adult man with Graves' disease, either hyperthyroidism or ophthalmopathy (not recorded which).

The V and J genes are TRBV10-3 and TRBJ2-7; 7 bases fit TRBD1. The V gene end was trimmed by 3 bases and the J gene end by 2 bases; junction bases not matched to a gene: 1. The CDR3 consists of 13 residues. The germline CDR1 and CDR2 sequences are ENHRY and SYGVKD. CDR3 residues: CAISDQGAYEQYF. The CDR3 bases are TGTGCCATCAGTGACCAGGGGGCCTACGAGCAGTACTTC.

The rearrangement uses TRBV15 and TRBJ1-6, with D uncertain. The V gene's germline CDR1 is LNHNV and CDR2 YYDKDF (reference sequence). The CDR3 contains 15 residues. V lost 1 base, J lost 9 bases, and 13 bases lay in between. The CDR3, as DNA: TGTGCCACCAGCAGAGTGACACGGACTTTTTCACCCCTCCACTTT. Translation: CATSRVTRTFSPLHF. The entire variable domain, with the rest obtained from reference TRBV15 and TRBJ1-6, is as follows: DAMVIQNPRYQVTQFGKPVTLSCSQTLNHNVMYWYQQKSSQAPKLLFHYYDKDFNNEADTPDNFQSRRPNTSFCFLDIRSPGLGDTAMYLCATSRVTRTFSPLHFGNGTRLTVT.

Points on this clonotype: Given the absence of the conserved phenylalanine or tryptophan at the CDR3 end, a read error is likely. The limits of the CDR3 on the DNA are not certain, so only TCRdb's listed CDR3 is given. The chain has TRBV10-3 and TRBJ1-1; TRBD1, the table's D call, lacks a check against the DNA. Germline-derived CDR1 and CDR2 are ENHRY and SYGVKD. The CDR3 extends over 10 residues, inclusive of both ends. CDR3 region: CAISEDREDY.

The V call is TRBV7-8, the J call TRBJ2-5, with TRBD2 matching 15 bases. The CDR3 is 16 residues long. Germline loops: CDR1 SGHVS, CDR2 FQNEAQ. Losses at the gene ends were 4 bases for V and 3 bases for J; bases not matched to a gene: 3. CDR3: CASSSRTSGGEETQYF. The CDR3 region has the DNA TGTGCCAGCAGCTCACGGACTAGCGGGGGGGAAGAGACCCAGTACTTC. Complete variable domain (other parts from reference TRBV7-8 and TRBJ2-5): GAGVSQSPRYKVAKRGQDVALRCDPISGHVSLFWYQQALGQGPEFLTYFQNEAQLDKSGLPSDRFFAERPEGSVSTLKIQRTQQEDSAVYLCASSSRTSGGEETQYFGPGTRLLVL.

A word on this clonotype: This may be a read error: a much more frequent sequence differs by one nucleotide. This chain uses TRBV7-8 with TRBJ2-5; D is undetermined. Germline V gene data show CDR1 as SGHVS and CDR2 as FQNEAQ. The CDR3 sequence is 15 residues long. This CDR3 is CATSLGPSYQETQYF. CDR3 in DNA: TGTGCCACCAGCCTCGGACCCTCGTACCAAGAGACCCAGTACTTC.

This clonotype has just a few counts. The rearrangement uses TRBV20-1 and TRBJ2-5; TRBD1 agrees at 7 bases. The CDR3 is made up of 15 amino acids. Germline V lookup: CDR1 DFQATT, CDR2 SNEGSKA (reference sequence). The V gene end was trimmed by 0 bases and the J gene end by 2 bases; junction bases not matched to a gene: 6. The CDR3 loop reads CSARDSGQLQETQYF. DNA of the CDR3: TGCAGTGCTAGAGATTCGGGACAGCTACAAGAGACCCAGTACTTC.

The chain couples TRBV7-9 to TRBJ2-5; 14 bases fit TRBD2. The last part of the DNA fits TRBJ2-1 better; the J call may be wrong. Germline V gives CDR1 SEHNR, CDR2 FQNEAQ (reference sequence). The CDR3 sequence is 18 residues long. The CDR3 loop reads CASSAFGTSGRGSGEQFF. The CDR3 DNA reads TGTGCCAGCAGCGCGTTCGGGACTAGCGGGAGAGGCAGCGGTGAGCAGTTCTTC.

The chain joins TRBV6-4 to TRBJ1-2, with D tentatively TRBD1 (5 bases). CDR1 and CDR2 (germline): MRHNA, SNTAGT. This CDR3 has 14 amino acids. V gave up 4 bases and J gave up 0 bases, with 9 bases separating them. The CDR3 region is CASSAVGPNYGYTF. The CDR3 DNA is TGTGCCAGCAGTGCCGTGGGGCCTAACTATGGCTACACCTTC.

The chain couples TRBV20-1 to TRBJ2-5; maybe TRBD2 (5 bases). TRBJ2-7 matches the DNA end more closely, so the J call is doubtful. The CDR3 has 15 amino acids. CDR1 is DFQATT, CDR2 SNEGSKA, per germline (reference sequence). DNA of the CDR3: TGCAGTGCTAGGTTGCCGGGCGGGCCTACCTACGAGCAGTACTTC. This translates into CSARLPGGPTYEQYF.

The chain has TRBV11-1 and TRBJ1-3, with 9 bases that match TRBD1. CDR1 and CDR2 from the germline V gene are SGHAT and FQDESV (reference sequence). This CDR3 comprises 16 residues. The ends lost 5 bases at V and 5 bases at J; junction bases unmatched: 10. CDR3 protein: CASSRRGQGRRNTIYF. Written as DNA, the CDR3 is TGTGCCAGCAGCCGACGCGGACAGGGGCGGAGAAACACCATATATTTT.

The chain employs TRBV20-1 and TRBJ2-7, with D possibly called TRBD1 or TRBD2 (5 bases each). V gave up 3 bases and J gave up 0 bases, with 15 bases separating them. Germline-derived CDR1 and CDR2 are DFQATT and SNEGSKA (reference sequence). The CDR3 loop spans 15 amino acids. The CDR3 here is CSARRRGEYSYEQYF. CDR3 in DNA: TGCAGTGCTAGGCGCCGGGGCGAGTACTCCTACGAGCAGTACTTC.